This T cell receptor beta chain was observed in a study of T cell clonality in common variable immunodeficiency. Produced via immunoSEQ multiplex PCR; TCRdb's table is partial and in-frame only. The data show roughly 48,000 clones, none appearing only once, with roughly 3.5% held by the ten largest. This clone has a count of ten or more. The read gets to within 3 residues of the CDR3 end, and the germline J gene fills in the rest. V lost 5 bases and J lost 2; bases outside the gene matches: 6. CDR3 length: 14 residues. CDR1 SGHDT and CDR2 YYEEEE come from the germline V gene. The chain has TRBV5-6 and TRBJ1-1; 7 bases match TRBD1. The sequencing sample was made of peripheral blood mononuclear cells. This clonotype was obtained from a person aged 18 to 70 in good health. CDR3 DNA, as far as it was read: TGTGCCAGCAGTCTTAGACAGGGAAACACTGAA. Translation: CASSLRQGNTE. The complete CDR3 protein is CASSLRQGNTEAFF.